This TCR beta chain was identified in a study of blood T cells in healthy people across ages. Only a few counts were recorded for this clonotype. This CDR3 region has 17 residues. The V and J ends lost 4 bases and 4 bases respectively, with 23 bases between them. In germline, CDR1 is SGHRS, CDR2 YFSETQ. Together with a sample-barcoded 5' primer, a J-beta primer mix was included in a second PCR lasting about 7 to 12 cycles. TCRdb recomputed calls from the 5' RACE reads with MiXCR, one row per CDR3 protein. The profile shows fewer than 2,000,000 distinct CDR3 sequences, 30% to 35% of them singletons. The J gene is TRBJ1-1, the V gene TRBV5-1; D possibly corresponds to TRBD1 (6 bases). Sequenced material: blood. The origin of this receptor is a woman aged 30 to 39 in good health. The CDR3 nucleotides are TGCGCCAGCAGCCCCGGGGGCTCGGCTCGACCAACCACTGAAGCTTTCTTT. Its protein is CASSPGGSARPTTEAFF.